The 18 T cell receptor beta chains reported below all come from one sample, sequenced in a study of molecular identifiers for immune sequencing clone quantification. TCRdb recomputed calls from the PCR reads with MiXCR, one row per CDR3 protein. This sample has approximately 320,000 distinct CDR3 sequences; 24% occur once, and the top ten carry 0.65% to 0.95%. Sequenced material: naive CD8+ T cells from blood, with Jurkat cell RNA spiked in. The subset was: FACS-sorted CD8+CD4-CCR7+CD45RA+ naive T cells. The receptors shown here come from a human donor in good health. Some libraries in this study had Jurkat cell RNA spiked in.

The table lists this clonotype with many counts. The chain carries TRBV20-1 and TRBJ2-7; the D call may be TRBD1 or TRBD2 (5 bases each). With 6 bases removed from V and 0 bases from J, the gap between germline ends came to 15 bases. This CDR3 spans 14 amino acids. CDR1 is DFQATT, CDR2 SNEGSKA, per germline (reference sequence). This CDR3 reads CSAAFGGSSYEQYF. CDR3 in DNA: TGCAGTGCCGCCTTTGGGGGTAGCTCCTACGAGCAGTACTTC.

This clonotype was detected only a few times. The CDR3 DNA sequence: TGCGCCAGCAGCCAATGGTCAGGGAGCAATCAGCCCCAGCATTTT. This gives the protein CASSQWSGSNQPQHF. The chain recombines TRBV4-3 with TRBJ1-5; tentative D call: TRBD1 (5 bases). Trimming took off 2 bases at V and 1 base at J, with 9 bases between the two ends. Germline loops: CDR1 LGHNA, CDR2 YSLEER. The CDR3 length is 15 residues.

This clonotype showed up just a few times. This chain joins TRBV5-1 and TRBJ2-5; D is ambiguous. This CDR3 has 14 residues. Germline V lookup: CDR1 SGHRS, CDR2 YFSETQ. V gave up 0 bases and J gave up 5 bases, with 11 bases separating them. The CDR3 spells CASSLAYSVETQYF. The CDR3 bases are TGCGCCAGCAGCTTGGCCTACAGCGTCGAGACCCAGTACTTC.

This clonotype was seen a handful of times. This CDR3 reads CATSRGTYEQYF. CDR3 nucleotide sequence: TGTGCCACCAGCAGGGGCACCTACGAGCAGTACTTC. The chain is built from TRBV28 and TRBJ2-7; perhaps TRBD1 as D (6 bases). Germline V CDR1 and CDR2: MDHEN, SYDVKM. The V end lost 10 bases, the J end lost 2 bases, and 12 bases lay between the germline ends. This CDR3 spans 12 amino acids.

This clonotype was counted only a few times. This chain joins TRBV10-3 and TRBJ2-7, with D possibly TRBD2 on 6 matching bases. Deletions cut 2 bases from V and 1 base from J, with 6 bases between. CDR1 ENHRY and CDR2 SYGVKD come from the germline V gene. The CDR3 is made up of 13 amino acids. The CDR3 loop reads CAISEAGSYEQYF. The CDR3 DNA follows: TGTGCCATCAGTGAGGCGGGGTCCTACGAGCAGTACTTC.

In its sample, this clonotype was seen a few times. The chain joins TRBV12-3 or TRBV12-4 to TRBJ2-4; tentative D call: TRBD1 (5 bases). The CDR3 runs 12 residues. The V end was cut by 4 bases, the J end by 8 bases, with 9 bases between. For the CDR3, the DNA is TGTGCCAGCAGTTCTGACAGTTACATTCAGTACTTC. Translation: CASSSDSYIQYF.

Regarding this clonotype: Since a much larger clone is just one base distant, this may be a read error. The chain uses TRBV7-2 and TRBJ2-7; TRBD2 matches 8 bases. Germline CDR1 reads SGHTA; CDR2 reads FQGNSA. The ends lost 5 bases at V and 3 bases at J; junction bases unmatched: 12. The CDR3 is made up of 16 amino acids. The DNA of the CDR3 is TGTGCCAGCAGCCGAGAGCCTAGCGGGTGGTTCTACGAGCAGTACTTC. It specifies CASSREPSGWFYEQYF.

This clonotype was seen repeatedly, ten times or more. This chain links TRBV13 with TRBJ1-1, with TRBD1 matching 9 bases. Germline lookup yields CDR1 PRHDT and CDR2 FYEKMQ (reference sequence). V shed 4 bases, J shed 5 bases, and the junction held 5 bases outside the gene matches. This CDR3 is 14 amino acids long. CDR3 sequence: CASSSGTGITEAFF. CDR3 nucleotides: TGTGCCAGCAGCTCAGGGACAGGGATAACTGAAGCTTTCTTT.

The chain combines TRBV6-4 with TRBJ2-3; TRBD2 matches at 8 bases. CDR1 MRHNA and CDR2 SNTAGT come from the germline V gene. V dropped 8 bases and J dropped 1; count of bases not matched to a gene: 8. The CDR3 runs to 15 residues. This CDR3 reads CASGSGGRRTDTQYF. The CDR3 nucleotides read TGTGCCAGCGGCTCGGGAGGGCGGCGCACAGATACGCAGTATTTT.

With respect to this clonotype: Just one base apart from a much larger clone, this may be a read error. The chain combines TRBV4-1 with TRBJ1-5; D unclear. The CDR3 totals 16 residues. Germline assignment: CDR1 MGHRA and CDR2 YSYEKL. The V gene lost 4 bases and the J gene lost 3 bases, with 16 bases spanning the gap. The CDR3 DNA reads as TGCGCCAGCAGCCGGGTGGCCGGGAGGTACAATCAGCCCCAGCATTTT. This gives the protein CASSRVAGRYNQPQHF.

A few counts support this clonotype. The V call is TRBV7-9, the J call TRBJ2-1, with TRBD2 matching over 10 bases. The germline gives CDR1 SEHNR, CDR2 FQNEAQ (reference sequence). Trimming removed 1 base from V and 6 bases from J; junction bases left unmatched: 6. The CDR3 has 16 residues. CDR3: CASSLGVAGGPNEQFF. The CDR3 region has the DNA TGTGCCAGCAGCTTAGGGGTAGCGGGAGGACCCAATGAGCAGTTCTTC.

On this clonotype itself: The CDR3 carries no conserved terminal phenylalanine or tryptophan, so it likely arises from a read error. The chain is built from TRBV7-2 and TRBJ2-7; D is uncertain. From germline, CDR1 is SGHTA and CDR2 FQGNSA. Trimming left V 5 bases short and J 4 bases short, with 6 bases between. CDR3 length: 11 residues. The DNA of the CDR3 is TGTGCCAGCAGCCCCGCGTACGAGCAGTACCTC. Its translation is CASSPAYEQYL.

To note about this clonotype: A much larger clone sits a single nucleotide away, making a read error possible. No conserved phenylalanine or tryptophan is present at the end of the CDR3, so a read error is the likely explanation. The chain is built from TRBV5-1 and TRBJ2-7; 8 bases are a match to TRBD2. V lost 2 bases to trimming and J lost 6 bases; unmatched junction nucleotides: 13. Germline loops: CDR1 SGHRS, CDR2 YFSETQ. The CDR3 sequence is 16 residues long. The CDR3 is CASSLVTGGGPFEQYL. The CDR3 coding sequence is TGCGCCAGCAGCTTAGTTACGGGCGGGGGGCCTTTCGAGCAGTACCTC.

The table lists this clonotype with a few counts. This CDR3 reads CSARSLGQGVHEQYF. CDR3 sequence (DNA): TGCAGTGCTAGAAGTCTCGGGCAGGGCGTCCACGAGCAGTACTTC. V usage is TRBV20-1 and J usage is TRBJ2-7; possibly TRBD1 for D (5 bases). CDR1 is DFQATT and CDR2 is SNEGSKA in the germline V gene (reference sequence). V was cut by 2 bases and J by 5 bases, with 19 bases left in between. This CDR3 comprises 15 residues.

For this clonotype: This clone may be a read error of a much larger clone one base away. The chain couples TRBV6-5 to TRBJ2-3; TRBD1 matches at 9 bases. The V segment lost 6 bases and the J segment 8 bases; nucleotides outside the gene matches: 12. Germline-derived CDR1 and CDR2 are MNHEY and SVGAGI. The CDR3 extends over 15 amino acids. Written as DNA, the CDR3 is TGTGCCAGCAGCCGGACAGGGGCGGTAGGAGGTACGCAGTATTTT. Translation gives CASSRTGAVGGTQYF.

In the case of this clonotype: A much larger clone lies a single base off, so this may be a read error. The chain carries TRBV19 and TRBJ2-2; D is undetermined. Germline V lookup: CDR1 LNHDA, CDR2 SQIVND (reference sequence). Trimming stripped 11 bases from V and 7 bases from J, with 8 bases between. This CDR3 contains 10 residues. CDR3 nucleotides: TGTGCCGGTAAGAGCGGGGAGCTGTTTTTT. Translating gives CAGKSGELFF.

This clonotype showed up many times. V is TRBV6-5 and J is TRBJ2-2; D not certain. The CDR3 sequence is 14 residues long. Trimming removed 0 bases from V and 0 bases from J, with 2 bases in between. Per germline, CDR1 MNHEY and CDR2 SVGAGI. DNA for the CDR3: TGTGCCAGCAGTTACTCTTCGAACACCGGGGAGCTGTTTTTT. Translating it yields CASSYSSNTGELFF.

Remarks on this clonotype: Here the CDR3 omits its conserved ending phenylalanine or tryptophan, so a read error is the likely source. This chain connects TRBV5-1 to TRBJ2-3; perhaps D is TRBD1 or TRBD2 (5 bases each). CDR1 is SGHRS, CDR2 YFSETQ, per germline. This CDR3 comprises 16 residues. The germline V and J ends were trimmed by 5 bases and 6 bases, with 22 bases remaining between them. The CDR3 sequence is CASSSDEGPEQDTQYI. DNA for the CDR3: TGCGCCAGCAGTTCGGACGAGGGGCCCGAACAGGATACGCAGTATATT.